These 13 T cell receptor beta chains were sequenced from one sample in a study of control samples from healthy donors and cancer patients (dated by TCRdb to between 2020 and 2021). The library was generated by the immunoSEQ multiplex PCR assay. TCRdb mirrors the immuneACCESS table, restricted to in-frame sequences. Some clones are absent from its copies; in checked studies, under half trace to an unresolved V gene, and the reason for the others is unknown. This sample is represented by 120,000 to 150,000 clones; about 91% of them were singletons. The ten largest clones take up about 3.2% of the sample. The sequenced sample was blood. These receptors all stem from a man aged 25 to 45 in good health.

The rearrangement links TRBV15 to TRBJ2-3; 7 bases are a match to TRBD1. V trimming: 1 base; J trimming: 0 bases; junction bases outside the gene matches: 4. The CDR3 covers 16 residues. Germline CDR1 is LNHNV and CDR2 is YYDKDF (reference sequence). The CDR3 is CATSRGTGPSTDTQYF. The CDR3 DNA follows: TGTGCCACCAGCAGAGGGACAGGTCCTAGCACAGATACGCAGTATTTT.

This chain links TRBV19 with TRBJ2-2; the match to TRBD2 covers 11 bases. Germline V gene lookup returns CDR1 LNHDA and CDR2 SQIVND (reference sequence). CDR3 length equals 17 residues. Germline trimming cut 3 bases from V and 3 bases from J; bases unmatched to any gene: 6. The CDR3 spells CASSIPGLAGDTGELFF. The CDR3 DNA reads TGTGCCAGTAGTATCCCTGGACTAGCGGGCGACACCGGGGAGCTGTTTTTT.

The chain is built from TRBV10-3 and TRBJ1-4, with D possibly being TRBD1 (5 bases). The CDR3 runs 15 residues. Per germline, CDR1 ENHRY and CDR2 SYGVKD. The germline V and J ends were trimmed by 0 bases and 4 bases, with 9 bases remaining between them. In DNA form, the CDR3 reads TGTGCCATCAGTGAGTCTCGACAGCTTAATGAAAAACTGTTTTTT. Translated: CAISESRQLNEKLFF.

In its sample, this clone was seen once. The chain uses TRBV28 and TRBJ1-1; the D gene is possibly TRBD1 (6 bases). Germline CDR1 is MDHEN and CDR2 is SYDVKM. V was shortened by 3 bases and J by 8 bases, with 10 bases between the two germline ends. This CDR3 region has 12 residues. This CDR3 reads CASSLGAAEAFF. CDR3 DNA: TGTGCCAGCAGTTTGGGGGCGGCGGAAGCTTTCTTT.

The chain recombines TRBV2 with TRBJ1-4, with a weak D call TRBD1 (5 bases). Germline lookup yields CDR1 SNHLY and CDR2 FYNNEI. V lost 2 bases to trimming and J lost 8 bases, with 9 bases between them. CDR3 size: 13 residues. CDR3 protein: CASSEMGQEKLFF. In nucleotides, the CDR3 is TGTGCCAGCAGTGAAATGGGGCAGGAAAAACTGTTTTTT.

The chain couples TRBV19 to TRBJ1-1; 8 positions match TRBD1. Trimming removed 1 base from V and 4 bases from J; junction bases left unmatched: 5. The CDR3 length is 15 residues. Germline CDR1 LNHDA, CDR2 SQIVND (reference sequence). CDR3 loop: CASSIGTGRGTEAFF. CDR3 nucleotides: TGTGCCAGTAGTATAGGGACAGGGAGAGGCACTGAAGCTTTCTTT.

The rearrangement joins TRBV3-1 (or the pseudogene TRBV3-2) to TRBJ1-5, with no clear D. The CDR3 is made up of 15 amino acids. Germline V gene data show CDR1 as LGHDT and CDR2 as YNNKEL (reference sequence). Deletions cut 1 base from V and 3 bases from J, with 10 bases between. The CDR3 sequence is CASSQGRVYNQPQHF. The CDR3 nucleotides read TGTGCCAGCAGCCAAGGTAGAGTCTACAATCAGCCCCAGCATTTT.

The chain joins TRBV28 to TRBJ1-1; D unresolved. This CDR3 comprises 12 residues. Germline CDR1 and CDR2: MDHEN and SYDVKM. Trimming removed 3 bases from V and 10 bases from J, with 12 bases in between. The CDR3 bases are TGTGCCAGCAGTTTCGGCAGCCTCTTAGCTTTCTTT. Translating it yields CASSFGSLLAFF.

This clone came up a few times. The genes are TRBV7-2 and TRBJ1-2; D unresolved. Germline V gene data show CDR1 as SGHTA and CDR2 as FQGNSA. The CDR3 totals 14 residues. Trimming stripped 4 bases from V and 4 bases from J, with 13 bases between. CDR3 sequence reads: CASSSDTGSYGYTF. The CDR3 DNA reads as TGTGCCAGCAGCTCCGACACGGGAAGCTATGGCTACACCTTC. The full variable domain, rest sourced from reference TRBV7-2 and TRBJ1-2, is GAGVSQSPSNKVTEKGKDVELRCDPISGHTALYWYRQSLGQGLEFLIYFQGNSAPDKSGLPSDRFSAERTGGSVSTLTIQRTQQEDSAVYLCASSSDTGSYGYTFGSGTRLTVV.

V usage is TRBV29-1 and J usage is TRBJ2-3, with 15 positions matching TRBD2. This CDR3 is built from 15 residues. In germline, CDR1 is SQVTM, CDR2 ANQGSEA. The J segment lost 7 bases and the V segment lost 6 bases, leaving 8 bases of the junction unmatched. The DNA of the CDR3 is TGCAGCGTCCCCGGGACTAGCGGGGGGCCCAATACGCAGTATTTT. It translates to CSVPGTSGGPNTQYF.

This rearrangement joins TRBV20-1 to TRBJ2-7, with D hard to call. CDR1 is DFQATT and CDR2 is SNEGSKA in the germline V gene (reference sequence). The CDR3 runs to 13 residues. Deletions cut 3 bases from V and 6 bases from J, with 15 bases between. The CDR3 region has the DNA TGCAGTGCTAGTCGGGCCCTAACCGGCGAGCAGTACTTC. Translating it yields CSASRALTGEQYF.

This clone appeared a single time. The V gene is TRBV5-1, the J gene TRBJ1-3; TRBD1 might be the D (5 bases). V was trimmed by 3 bases and J by 0 bases, leaving 19 bases between them. CDR1 SGHRS and CDR2 YFSETQ come from the germline V gene. CDR3 length: 18 amino acids. CDR3 region: CASSSQTPGPSSGNTIYF. CDR3 DNA: TGCGCCAGCAGCTCTCAAACGCCGGGACCCAGCTCTGGAAACACCATATATTTT.

V and J are TRBV9 and TRBJ1-2; no clear D. Between the trimmed V and J ends, which lost 5 bases and 4 bases, there was a span of 12 bases. This CDR3 contains 13 residues. Germline V lookup: CDR1 SGDLS, CDR2 YYNGEE. DNA of the CDR3: TGTGCCAGCAGTCCTACAGAAATCTATGGCTACACCTTC. Translating gives CASSPTEIYGYTF.